One TCR beta chain is described in this entry. Its antigen remains unidentified. This sample is drawn from a study of cytomegalovirus exposure and HLA in healthy donors. Findings and limits, study-wide: While the bulk of TCR sequences proved rare, some public TCRs turned up in many donors.

Trimming cost V 6 bases and J 2 bases; bases outside gene matches: 4. The CDR3 covers 14 residues. From germline, CDR1 is MNHEY and CDR2 SVGAGI. The PCR ran on 60 Vbeta and 13 Jbeta primers. Study processing details: Later work found 74 million or so unique TCR beta chains, with some 11 million shared. Assay used: immunoSEQ multiplex PCR; TCRdb lists only in-frame clones, some missing. The V and J calls and clone size come from that table; D and trimming were worked out from the DNA. The sample lists about 62,000 clones, about four fifths occurring once. Sequencing input: PBMCs. The chain links TRBV6-5 to TRBJ1-5; 7 bases are a match to TRBD1. This clonotype was obtained from a woman aged 30 to 39 in good health and CMV-seronegative. The CDR3 region has the DNA TGTGCCAGCAGCCCTACAGGGGGCAATCAGCCCCAGCATTTT. It is translated as CASSPTGGNQPQHF.